This T cell receptor (beta chain) is from a study of OX40 agonist ivuxolimab in advanced cancers. Whole-study context: A diagnosis of hepatocellular carcinoma, melanoma, renal cell or head and neck cancer was present in dose-escalation patients. Study-wide points: The 0.1-3.0 mg/kg partial responders had among the lowest clonal expansion.

Some clones are missing from TCRdb's copy, which holds only in-frame ones; the method was immunoSEQ multiplex PCR. This repertoire shows 50,000 to 80,000 clones, around 90% found once; its top ten account for around 0.4%. With respect to this clone: Its cognate antigen is unknown.

CDR3 size: 15 residues. The V and J ends lost 7 bases and 1 base, in that order; junction bases with no gene match: 9. CDR1 is SGHRS, CDR2 YFSETQ, per germline. Source: CD4+ or CD8+ T cells sorted from blood, taken in a trial of the OX40 agonist ivuxolimab. This sequence originates from an adult with an advanced solid tumor such as melanoma, head and neck, liver or kidney cancer. The chain employs TRBV5-1 and TRBJ2-5; 8 bases are a match to TRBD1. The CDR3 DNA sequence: TGCGCCAGCCTTATGACAGGGGCCGTCCAAGAGACCCAGTACTTC. Translating it yields CASLMTGAVQETQYF. Filled out from reference TRBV5-1 and TRBJ2-5, the complete variable domain reads KAGVTQTPRYLIKTRGQQVTLSCSPISGHRSVSWYQQTPGQGLQFLFEYFSETQRNKGNFPGRFSGRQFSNSRSEMNVSTLELGDSALYLCASLMTGAVQETQYFGPGTRLLVL.